This record looks at one T cell receptor (beta chain) sequence and its context. This CDR3 has 13 amino acids. Germline values: CDR1 MNHEY, CDR2 SVGAGI. Trimming pared 7 bases from V and 3 bases from J, leaving 13 bases between. This sample was taken from a study of blood T cell repertoires in COVID-19. Overall study: Researchers got acute and convalescent COVID-19 samples from the United States, Italy and Spain. From T cells, B-cell-depleted T cells, or PBMCs came the material, which was cDNA or gDNA.

Study processing details: How many nucleated cells were present was estimated from reference gene primer amplification. This table comes from immunoSEQ multiplex PCR, and its TCRdb copy is limited to in-frame clones, with some not included. V and J calls and clone size are given by that table; D and trimming were obtained from the DNA. This table holds 200,000 to 250,000 clones, around four fifths found once. The specimen was peripheral blood. The source of this sequence is a middle-aged man with active or convalescent COVID-19. The chain links TRBV6-5 to TRBJ2-7; tentative D call: TRBD1 (6 bases). CDR3 residues: CASTWTEGYEQYF. The CDR3 bases are TGTGCCAGCACTTGGACAGAAGGCTACGAGCAGTACTTC.